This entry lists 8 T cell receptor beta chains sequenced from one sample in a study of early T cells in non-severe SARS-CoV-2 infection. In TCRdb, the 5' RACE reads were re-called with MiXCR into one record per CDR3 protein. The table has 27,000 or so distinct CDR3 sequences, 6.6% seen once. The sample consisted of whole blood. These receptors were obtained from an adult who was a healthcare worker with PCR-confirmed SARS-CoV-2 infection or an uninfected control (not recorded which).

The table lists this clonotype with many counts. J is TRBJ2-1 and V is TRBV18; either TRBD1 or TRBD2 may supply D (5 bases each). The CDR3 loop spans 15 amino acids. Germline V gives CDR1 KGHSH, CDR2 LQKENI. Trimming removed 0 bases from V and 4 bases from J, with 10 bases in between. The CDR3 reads CASSPPVGPYNEQFF. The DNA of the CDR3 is TGTGCCAGCTCACCACCGGTGGGACCATACAATGAGCAGTTCTTC.

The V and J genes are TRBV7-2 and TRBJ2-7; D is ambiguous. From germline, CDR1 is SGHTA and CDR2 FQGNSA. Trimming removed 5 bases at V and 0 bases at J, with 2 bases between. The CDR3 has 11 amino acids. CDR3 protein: CASSISYEQYF. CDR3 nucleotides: TGTGCCAGCAGCATCTCCTACGAGCAGTACTTC.

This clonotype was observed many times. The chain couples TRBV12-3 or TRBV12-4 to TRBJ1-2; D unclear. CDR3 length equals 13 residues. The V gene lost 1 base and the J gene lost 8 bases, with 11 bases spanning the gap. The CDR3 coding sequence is TGTGCCAGCAGTTTAGATAGGATTTCGGGCTACACCTTC. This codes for CASSLDRISGYTF.

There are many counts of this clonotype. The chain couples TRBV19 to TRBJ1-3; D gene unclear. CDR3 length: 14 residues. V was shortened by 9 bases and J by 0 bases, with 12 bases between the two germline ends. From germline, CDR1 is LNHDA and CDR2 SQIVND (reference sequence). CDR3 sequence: CASLELVSGNTIYF. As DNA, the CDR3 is TGTGCCAGCTTGGAGCTCGTCTCTGGAAACACCATATATTTT.

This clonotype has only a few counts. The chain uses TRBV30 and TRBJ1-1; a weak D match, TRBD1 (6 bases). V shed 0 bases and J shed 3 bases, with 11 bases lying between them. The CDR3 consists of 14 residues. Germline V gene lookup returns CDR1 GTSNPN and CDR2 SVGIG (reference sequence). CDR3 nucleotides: TGTGCCTGGAGTGTACGACAGGTCGACACTGAAGCTTTCTTT. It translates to CAWSVRQVDTEAFF. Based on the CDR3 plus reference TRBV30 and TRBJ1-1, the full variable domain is SQTIHQWPATLVQPVGSPLSLECTVEGTSNPNLYWYRQAAGRGLQLLFYSVGIGQISSEVPQNLSASRPQDRQFILSSKKLLLSDSGFYLCAWSVRQVDTEAFFGQGTRLTVV.

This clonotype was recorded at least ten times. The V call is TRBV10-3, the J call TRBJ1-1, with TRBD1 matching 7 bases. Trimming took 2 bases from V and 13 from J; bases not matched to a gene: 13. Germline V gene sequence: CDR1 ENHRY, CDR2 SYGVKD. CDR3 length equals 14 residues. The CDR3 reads CAISEAPGAQGGFF. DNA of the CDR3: TGTGCCATCAGTGAGGCCCCCGGGGCCCAGGGGGGTTTCTTT.

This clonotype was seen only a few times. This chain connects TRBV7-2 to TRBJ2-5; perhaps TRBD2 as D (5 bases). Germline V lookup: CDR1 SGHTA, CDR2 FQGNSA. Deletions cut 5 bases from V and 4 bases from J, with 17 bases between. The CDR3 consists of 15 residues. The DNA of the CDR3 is TGTGCCAGCAGCCCGGGGAGAGGAGGTGGAGAGACCCAGTACTTC. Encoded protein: CASSPGRGGGETQYF.

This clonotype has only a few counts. The CDR3 region is CASSEAGGLQETQYF. CDR3 nucleotides: TGCGCCAGCAGTGAGGCGGGAGGCCTCCAAGAGACCCAGTACTTC. The chain joins TRBV10-1 to TRBJ2-5; the match to TRBD2 covers 8 bases. The CDR3 has 15 amino acids. J gave up 1 base and V 2 bases, and 3 bases lay outside the gene matches. The V gene's germline CDR1 is WNHNN and CDR2 SYGVQD (reference sequence).